This TCR beta chain derives from a study of T cell repertoires in cytomegalovirus infection. Study-level information: Public TCR beta signatures were indicative of both CMV infection and a matching HLA type.

The study's findings and limits: CMV-specific TCR beta clonotypes restricted by HLA-C were the ones dominating the ex vivo response. CMV carriers having the relevant HLA were flagged by cumulative public TCR beta family frequency.

TCRdb re-derived calls from the reads in MiXCR, one entry per CDR3 protein. Here the sample spans 150,000 or so distinct CDR3 sequences, more than 15% being singletons. This clonotype ranks as medium-sized. Antigen specificity is unknown. The sequenced sample was CD8+ T cells from PBMCs. The clonotype originates from a human donor in good health (CMV status not recorded). Some clones in this sample may be carry-over from other donors' samples.

This chain's CDR3 is CASSLSGDPTDTQYF. CDR3 DNA: TGTGCCAGCAGCTTATCCGGGGACCCCACAGATACGCAGTATTTT. The chain combines TRBV7-2 with TRBJ2-3; TRBD1 or TRBD2 may be the D gene (5 bases each). The germline V and J ends were trimmed by 2 bases and 2 bases, with 11 bases remaining between them. CDR1 SGHTA and CDR2 FQGNSA come from the germline V gene. This CDR3 has 15 amino acids.